The subject of this entry is one TCR beta chain. Germline-derived CDR1 and CDR2 are SGHRS and YFSETQ. The CDR3 has 16 residues. Unmatched junction bases numbered 8, after V lost 2 bases and J lost 5 bases. A quantitative 5'-RACE method, one with molecular barcodes, was used to make TCR beta libraries. TCRdb ran MiXCR on the 5' RACE reads and lists one entry per CDR3 protein. This sample has about 160,000 distinct CDR3 sequences; around 17% occur once, and the top ten carry about 7.8%. This sample is part of a study of CD8 T cells in ankylosing spondylitis. The sample comprised blood, either unsorted or a sorted T cell fraction (not recorded which). This chain links TRBV5-1 with TRBJ2-2; 8 bases map to TRBD1. The clonotype was recovered from a male donor with ankylosing spondylitis or in good health (not recorded which). CDR3 loop: CASSLRVDRATGELFF. The CDR3 DNA sequence: TGCGCCAGCAGCTTAAGGGTGGACAGGGCGACCGGGGAGCTGTTTTTT.